This TCR beta chain was observed in a study of blood T cell repertoires in COVID-19. Study at large: Acute and convalescent COVID-19 specimens originated in the United States, Italy and Spain. Sample material is recorded as cDNA or gDNA derived from T cells, B-cell-depleted T cells, or PBMCs.

Original handling: Estimation of nucleated cell counts was performed using reference gene primer amplification. Only in-frame clones appear in the TCRdb table, and some are missing; sequencing was by immunoSEQ multiplex PCR. The DNA was the basis for D and trimming; V, J and clone size are from that table. Here the sample spans just over 95,000 clones, 82% being singletons. Source material: peripheral blood. This sequence was found in a man at least 80 years old with acute or convalescent COVID-19.

The chain's CDR3 is CASSSWTGGLDTQYF. CDR3 nucleotide sequence: TGTGCCAGCAGCTCTTGGACAGGGGGCTTAGATACGCAGTATTTT. This chain uses TRBV14 with TRBJ2-3, with 11 bases fitting TRBD1. J lost 5 bases, V lost 5 bases, and 6 bases had no gene match. In germline, CDR1 is SGHDN, CDR2 FVKESK. This CDR3 region has 15 residues.